This T cell receptor (beta chain) was captured by sequencing in a study of beta chain features in type 1 diabetes (dated by TCRdb to the late 2010s). Regarding the complete study: Mean age, gender distribution, total cell number and subset yield were not different between patients and healthy donors. The study compared the TCRB repertoires of sorted circulating CD4+ T cell subsets in recently diagnosed type 1 diabetes patients with those in matched healthy donors. A total of roughly 99,000,000 sorted cells were examined across all samples, and the number of cells per subset was strongly correlated with RNA yield. Regulatory and stem cell-like memory subsets were obtained from only 8 patients and roughly 8 healthy donors, while naive and central memory subsets were obtained from all 30 or so donors. Broader findings and caveats from the paper: The naive, central memory and regulatory TCRB repertoires appeared to resemble one another more closely among patients than among healthy donors. Type 1 diabetes patients showed a moderate but significant shortening of TCRB CDR3 length in all four CD4+ subsets. Shorter templates might be favored by PCR, yet because patient and control samples were amplified and corrected together, any such skew would affect both groups equally. Because the HLA sub-analyses included only small numbers of individuals, any influence of HLA type on TCRB rearrangement was left unresolved. Because cDNA was sequenced instead of genomic DNA, activated cells with high expression could be over-represented, although the groups did not differ in activation or CD3 levels. Fewer insertions and more nucleotide deletions at VDJ recombination sites were observed in patients with type 1 diabetes, implying thymic rearrangement abnormalities.

With regard to this clone: The antigen it binds to is not known. No base quality information exists; no much larger clone differs at one position.

From each donor, a single peripheral blood sample of about 100 mL on average was drawn into heparinised tubes. Naive, central memory, regulatory and stem cell-like memory CD4+ T cells were sorted on a BD FACSAria II using a panel including CD45RO, CCR7, CD25, CD127, CD95 and CD27. A purity above 95% was achieved for all sorted populations. PBMCs were isolated right away by Lymphoprep density gradient centrifugation and were stained directly, without culture. To minimize batch effects, samples were stained and sorted in pairs, one healthy donor with one patient per experiment. From cysteine to phenylalanine, the CDR3 is 17 amino acids long. CDR3 DNA only is kept here, 51 bases in frame from base 1. The V end loses 1 base and the J end loses 3 bases, and a stretch of 16 bases separates them. From the germline V gene, CDR1 is LGHNA and CDR2 is YSLEER. All of the isolated RNA was reverse transcribed with the High Capacity cDNA Reverse Transcription Kit, so expressed TCRB transcripts were sequenced. Naive, central memory and regulatory T cell samples underwent deep immunoSEQ sequencing, averaging around 3.9 million total reads per sample. Sorted cells were lysed in RLT buffer and RNA was extracted with DNase-treated RNeasy Micro or Mini kits, depending on cell number. To prevent cross-contamination, each cell subset was processed individually, whereas patient and healthy donor samples were processed jointly. Using the immunoSEQ multiplex PCR, TCRB sequences were amplified from cDNA into 87-bp fragments spanning the CDR3 region. The amplicons were sequenced using the Illumina HiSeq platform. Turning to the authors' computational methods: PCR bias was corrected computationally using synthetic template baselines, and reads within Hamming distance 2 were collapsed, with unmergeable singletons discarded. Reads were aligned against IMGT to assign V, D and J genes, CDR3 length and insertions or deletions at six rearrangement sites. Within each subset, clonotype counts were normalized to sorted cell number, after which true diversity and Gini coefficients were computed with the tcR R package. The overlap coefficient, calculated on TCRB nucleotide sequences, was used to measure repertoire sharing. As a proxy for the pre-selection repertoire, out-of-frame TCRB sequences from naive cells were analyzed. TCRdb obtained this table from immuneACCESS and retained in-frame rearrangements with V and J assigned. These tables miss some clones; where compared with another copy, unresolved V genes account for less than half of the shortfall, and the remainder is unexplained. The V and J calls and the clone size are those of that table, but D and trimming were determined from the DNA. The sample table lists about 360,000 clones, 10% to 15% of them with a count of one. Of the sample, roughly 0.015% falls within the top ten clones.

Sequenced sample: naive CD4+ T cells from blood. Read against the paper, the sample's cell subset or site label means: true naive CD4+ T cells. The chain links TRBV4-3 with TRBJ1-3; the D region possibly corresponds to TRBD1 (6 bases align). The clonotype originates from a man younger than 35 in good health. The CDR3 reads CASSQGSHRARGNTIYF. The nucleotide sequence reads TGCGCCAGCAGCCAAGGATCACACAGGGCGCGTGGAAACACCATATATTTT.